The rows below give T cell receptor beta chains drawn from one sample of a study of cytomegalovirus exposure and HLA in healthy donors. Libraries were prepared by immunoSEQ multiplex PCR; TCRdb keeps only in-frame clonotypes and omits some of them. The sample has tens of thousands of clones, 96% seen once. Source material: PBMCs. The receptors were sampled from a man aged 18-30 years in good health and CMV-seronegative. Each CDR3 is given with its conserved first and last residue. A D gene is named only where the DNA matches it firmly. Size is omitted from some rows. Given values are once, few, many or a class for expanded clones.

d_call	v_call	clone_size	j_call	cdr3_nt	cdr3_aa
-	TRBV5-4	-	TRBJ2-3	TGTGCCAGCAGCAGCGAAGCGGGCTACACAGATACGCAGTATTTT	CASSSEAGYTDTQYF
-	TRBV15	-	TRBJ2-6	TGTGCCACCAGCAGAAAGACGGCGGTCTCTGGGGCCAACGTCCTGACTTTC	CATSRKTAVSGANVLTF
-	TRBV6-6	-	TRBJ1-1	TGTGCCAGCAATTCAGGATCCACTGAAGCTTTCTTT	CASNSGSTEAFF
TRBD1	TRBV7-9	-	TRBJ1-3	TGTGCCAGCAGCTTAGCCAGGGACAGGGGAACTGGAAACACCATATATTTT	CASSLARDRGTGNTIYF
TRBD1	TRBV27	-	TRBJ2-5	TGTGCCAGCAGTTCTCGGGACAGGGGGCGGGGAGAGACCCAGTACTTC	CASSSRDRGRGETQYF
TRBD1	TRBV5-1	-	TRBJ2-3	TGCGCCAGCAGCACGCCAGGGACAGGGCGCACAGATACGCAGTATTTT	CASSTPGTGRTDTQYF
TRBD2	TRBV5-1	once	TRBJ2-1	TGCGCCAGCAGCTTGGGACTAGCGGGAGACTCGCGGTTCTTC	CASSLGLAGDSRFF
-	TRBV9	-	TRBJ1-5	TGTGCCAGCAGCCCCGAGGGCCGTCAGCCCCAGCATTTT	CASSPEGRQPQHF
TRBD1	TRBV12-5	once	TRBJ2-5	TGTGCTAGTGGTTTGGATCACGGGACAGAGTACTTC	CASGLDHGTEYF
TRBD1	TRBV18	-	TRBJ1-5	TGTGCCAGCTCACCACTCGGGACAGGAAGCAATCAGCCCCAGCATTTT	CASSPLGTGSNQPQHF
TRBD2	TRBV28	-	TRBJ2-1	TGTGCCAGCAGTTTAATGCGGGAGTTCCACAATGAGCAGTTCTTC	CASSLMREFHNEQFF
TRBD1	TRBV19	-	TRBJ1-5	TGTGCCACCGCACCCGGGCATTTGGACAGGGGGCGAGGCAATCAGCCCCAGCATTTT	CATAPGHLDRGRGNQPQHF
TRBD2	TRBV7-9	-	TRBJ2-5	TGTGCCAGCAGCTTAGTGGCTAGCGGGAGTTTAGAGACCCAGTACTTC	CASSLVASGSLETQYF
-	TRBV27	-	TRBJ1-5	TGTGCCAGCAGTCCCGAGGGCAGAAATCAGCCCCAGCATTTT	CASSPEGRNQPQHF
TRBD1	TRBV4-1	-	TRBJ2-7	TGCGCCAGCAGCCACCCCGGGACAGGGGTCTACGAGCAGTACTTC	CASSHPGTGVYEQYF
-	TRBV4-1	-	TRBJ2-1	TGCGCCAGTAACGCCCCCGGCGGGAGTAAAGGGGGTGAGCAGTTCTTC	CASNAPGGSKGGEQFF